This section outlines one T cell receptor beta chain sequence together with its context. Its antigen specificity is not known. One base away there is no much larger clone; base qualities are not given. TCRbeta CDR3 regions were amplified from genomic DNA using the immunoSEQ Assay, a bias-controlled multiplex PCR. The study's processing was this. The number of nucleated cells in each sample was estimated by amplification of reference gene primers within the assay. To quantify the absolute abundance of each unique TCRbeta CDR3 rearrangement, sequence reads were collapsed and filtered. For each sample, productive Simpson clonality was calculated as the square root of Simpson's diversity index across productive rearrangements. TCRdb retrieved this table from immuneACCESS and kept in-frame rearrangements only. Not all clones are present; in checked studies, unresolved V genes account for under half, and no reason is known for the remainder. V and J calls and clone size come straight from that table; D and trimming were deduced from the DNA. Within this sample are fewer than 450,000 clones, with 85% to 90% of them counted one time only. The ten largest make up about 1.2% of the sample.

The sample belongs to a study of blood T cell repertoires in COVID-19 (dated by TCRdb to 2020 to 2022). Study-wide context: Collaborator samples came from the United States, Italy and Spain and covered acute and convalescent phases of COVID-19. The repertoires were released in a freely available public database intended as a resource for research on the immune response to SARS-CoV-2. Samples came from the ongoing ImmuneRACE study (first 160 participants) plus 1,254 subjects from 6 global collaborators. The material from the prospective study consisted of cDNA or gDNA derived from T cells, B-cell-depleted T cells, or PBMCs. Where HLA class I and class II types were available, the types were taken from metadata supplied by the sample provider, not from assay-based typing. Sample metadata almost always included a de-identified subject ID, COVID-19 status, age in years and sex. Subjects who had been exposed to COVID-19, were actively infected with it, or had recovered from it provided the deeply sampled blood TCRbeta repertoires that made up the dataset.

Taken from the germline V gene, the CDR1 and CDR2 loops are MNHEY and SVGAGI. Deletion took 0 bases off V and 11 bases off J, with a span of 16 bases between the germline ends. There are 14 amino acids in the CDR3, from cysteine to phenylalanine inclusive. Only the CDR3 portion is preserved as DNA: 42 bases, with reading frame beginning at the first base. Overall study outcomes, separate from this receptor: Clinical and demographic metadata were provided uncurated, with the amount varying by source and participant.

In the prospective study, participants were about 18 to 95 years old, resided in approximately 22 geographic areas of the United States, and were enrolled through a virtual design. To assign participants to cohorts, the prospective study relied on clinical history that participants themselves reported in a screening survey and a study questionnaire. For ImmuneRACE Cohort 3, a participant was defined as recovered based on two consecutive negative NP/OP PCR tests, clearance by a healthcare professional, or resolution of symptoms. Mobile phlebotomists in the prospective study collected whole blood, serum and a nasopharyngeal or oropharyngeal swab from every participant. Over a roughly 2-month period, participants in the prospective study had the option of providing additional blood draws and questionnaires. Blood samples from the prospective study were shipped frozen or at room temperature prior to DNA extraction.

The source material was PBMCs or T cells enriched from blood (not recorded which). This sequence uses TRBV6-5 and TRBJ1-1, with the D segment identity uncertain. The clonotype was recovered from a woman between 18 and 30 years old who had recovered from COVID-19. The DNA sequence is given as TGTGCCAGCAGTTACTCCGCGGGCAGCGGTGAGGCTTTCTTT. This is translated as CASSYSAGSGEAFF.